The 9 T cell receptor beta chains in this list originate from one sample, sequenced in a study of blood T cell repertoires in COVID-19. The data were produced by immunoSEQ multiplex PCR, yet TCRdb's version contains in-frame clones alone and is incomplete. The sample has approximately 140,000 clones, 70% to 90% seen once. Sequencing was carried out using peripheral blood. The origin of the receptors is a woman aged 60-75 years with COVID-19, enrolled during active disease.

The V and J genes are TRBV19 and TRBJ1-4; no definite D call. The CDR3 runs 16 residues. In germline, CDR1 is LNHDA, CDR2 SQIVND (reference sequence). V was pared by 3 bases and J by 0 bases, with 11 bases between. CDR3 residues: CASSMRSGSTNEKLFF. The CDR3 DNA sequence: TGTGCCAGTAGTATGAGGTCGGGATCAACTAATGAAAAACTGTTTTTT.

The rearrangement uses TRBV18 and TRBJ2-2; D unclear. This CDR3 has 14 residues. V was clipped by 4 bases and J by 5 bases, with 11 bases between them. CDR1 and CDR2 (germline): KGHSH, LQKENI. CDR3 sequence: CASSRASKTGELFF. The CDR3 DNA reads TGTGCCAGCTCACGCGCTAGTAAGACCGGGGAGCTGTTTTTT.

This chain joins TRBV6-4 and TRBJ2-2; no firm D call. Germline V lookup: CDR1 MRHNA, CDR2 SNTAGT. The V gene lost 7 bases and the J gene lost 5 bases, with 14 bases spanning the gap. This CDR3 contains 14 residues. The CDR3 sequence is CASTAFSGTGELFF. CDR3 nucleotides: TGTGCCAGCACCGCGTTCTCAGGAACCGGGGAGCTGTTTTTT.

Note on this clone: This specimen includes other DNA sequences encoding the same CDR3. This chain uses TRBV4-1 with TRBJ2-2; 11 nucleotides agree with TRBD2. V was clipped by 0 bases and J by 3 bases; unmatched bases: 12. Looked up from germline, CDR1 is MGHRA and CDR2 is YSYEKL. This CDR3 comprises 20 residues. This chain's CDR3 is CASSQDWIAGGRVDTGELFF. In DNA, the CDR3 is TGCGCCAGCAGCCAAGATTGGATAGCGGGGGGGCGGGTTGACACCGGGGAGCTGTTTTTT.

This clone was observed a few times. V and J are TRBV6-1 and TRBJ1-4, with D perhaps matching TRBD1 (5 bases). Trimming pared 1 base from V and 13 bases from J, leaving 10 bases between. This CDR3 has 12 amino acids. CDR1 MNHNS and CDR2 SASEGT come from the germline V gene. The CDR3 bases are TGTGCCAGCAGTGAAGATCTGGGGCTACTGTTTTTT. Translation: CASSEDLGLLFF.

Notes on this clone: The same CDR3 also results from other DNA sequences found in this sample. This chain uses TRBV2 with TRBJ2-2; D not certain. Germline V gene data show CDR1 as SNHLY and CDR2 as FYNNEI. The CDR3 runs to 14 residues. Between the trimmed V and J ends, which lost 4 bases and 1 base, there was a span of 7 bases. The CDR3 bases are TGTGCCAGCAGTGGAGGAAGGAACACCGGGGAGCTGTTTTTT. Encoded protein: CASSGGRNTGELFF.

V usage is TRBV1 and J usage is TRBJ2-3; the table's D call, TRBD2, has no DNA check behind it. TRBV1 is flagged as a pseudogene. The CDR3 has 15 residues. The CDR3 DNA sequence: TGCACCAGCAGCTGGACTAGACTAAACACAGATACGCAGTATTTT. This translates into CTSSWTRLNTDTQYF.

The chain carries TRBV5-1 and TRBJ1-4, with 9 bases aligning to TRBD1. The CDR3 contains 15 residues. From germline, CDR1 is SGHRS and CDR2 YFSETQ. The junction had 8 bases not matched to a gene; V was cut back by 3 bases and J by 8 bases. The CDR3 DNA reads TGCGCCAGCAGCTCCGGAGGGACAGGGCACGAAAAACTGTTTTTT. It yields the protein CASSSGGTGHEKLFF.

The genes are TRBV3-1 (or the pseudogene TRBV3-2) and TRBJ1-5, with D possibly being TRBD1 (6 bases). CDR1 is LGHDT and CDR2 is YNNKEL in the germline V gene (reference sequence). V was cut by 4 bases and J by 6 bases, with 13 bases left in between. This CDR3 is built from 14 residues. The CDR3 spells CASSRAGDPQPQHF. CDR3 bases: TGTGCCAGCAGCCGCGCAGGGGACCCTCAGCCCCAGCATTTT.